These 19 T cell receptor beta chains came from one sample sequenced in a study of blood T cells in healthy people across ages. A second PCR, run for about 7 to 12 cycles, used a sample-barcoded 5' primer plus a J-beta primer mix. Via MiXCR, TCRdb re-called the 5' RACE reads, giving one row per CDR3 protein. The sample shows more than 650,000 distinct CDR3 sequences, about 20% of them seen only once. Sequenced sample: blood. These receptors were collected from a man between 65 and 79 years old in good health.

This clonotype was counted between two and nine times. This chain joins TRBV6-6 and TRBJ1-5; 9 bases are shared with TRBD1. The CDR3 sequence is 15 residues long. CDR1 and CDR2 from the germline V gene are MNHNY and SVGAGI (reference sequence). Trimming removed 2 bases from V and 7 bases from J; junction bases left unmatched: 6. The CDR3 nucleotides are TGTGCCAGCAGTTACCTAACAGGGGGCGGGCAGCCCCAGCATTTT. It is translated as CASSYLTGGGQPQHF.

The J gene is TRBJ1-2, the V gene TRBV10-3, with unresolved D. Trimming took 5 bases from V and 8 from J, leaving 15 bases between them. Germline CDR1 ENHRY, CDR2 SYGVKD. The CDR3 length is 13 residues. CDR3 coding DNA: TGTGCCATCAGTCGAGGGAGCCCTAGAGGCTACACCTTC. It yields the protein CAISRGSPRGYTF.

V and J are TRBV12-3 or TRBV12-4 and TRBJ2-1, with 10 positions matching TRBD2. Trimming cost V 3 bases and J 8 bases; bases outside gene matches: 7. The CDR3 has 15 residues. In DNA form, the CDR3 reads TGTGCCAGCAGTTTTAACAGCGGGGGGGTCCATGAGCAGTTCTTC. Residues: CASSFNSGGVHEQFF.

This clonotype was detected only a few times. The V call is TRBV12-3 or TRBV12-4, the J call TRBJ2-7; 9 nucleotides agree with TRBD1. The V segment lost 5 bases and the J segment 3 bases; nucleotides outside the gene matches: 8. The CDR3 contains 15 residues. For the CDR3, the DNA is TGTGCCAGCAGTCCGGGACAGGGAAGGTACTACGAGCAGTACTTC. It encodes CASSPGQGRYYEQYF.

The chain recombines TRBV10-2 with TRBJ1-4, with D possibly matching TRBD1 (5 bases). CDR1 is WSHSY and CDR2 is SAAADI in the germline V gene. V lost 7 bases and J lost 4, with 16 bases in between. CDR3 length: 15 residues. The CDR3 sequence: CASTPGTSNNEKLFF. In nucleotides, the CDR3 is TGCGCCAGCACCCCCGGGACGAGCAATAATGAAAAACTGTTTTTT.

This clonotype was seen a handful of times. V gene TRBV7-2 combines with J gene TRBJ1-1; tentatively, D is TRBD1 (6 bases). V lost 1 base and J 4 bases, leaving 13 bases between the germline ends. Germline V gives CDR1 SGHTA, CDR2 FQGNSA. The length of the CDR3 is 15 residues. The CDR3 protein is CASSLDLPGATEAFF. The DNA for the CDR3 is TGTGCCAGCAGCTTAGATTTACCAGGGGCCACTGAAGCTTTCTTT.

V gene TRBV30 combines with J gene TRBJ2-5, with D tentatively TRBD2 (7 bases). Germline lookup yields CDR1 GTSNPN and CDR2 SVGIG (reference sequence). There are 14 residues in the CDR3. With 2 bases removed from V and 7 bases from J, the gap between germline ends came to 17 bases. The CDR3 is CAWSSTGEGVTQYF. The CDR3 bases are TGTGCCTGGAGTTCCACTGGGGAGGGGGTGACCCAGTACTTC.

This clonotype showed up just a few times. In DNA form, the CDR3 reads TGTGCCAGCATCCCGGACAGCCTCTACGAGCAGTACTTC. It is translated as CASIPDSLYEQYF. The V call is TRBV6-1, the J call TRBJ2-7, with D possibly being TRBD1 (6 bases). Between the trimmed V and J ends, which lost 7 bases and 3 bases, there was a span of 13 bases. CDR3 length: 13 amino acids. Per germline, CDR1 MNHNS and CDR2 SASEGT.

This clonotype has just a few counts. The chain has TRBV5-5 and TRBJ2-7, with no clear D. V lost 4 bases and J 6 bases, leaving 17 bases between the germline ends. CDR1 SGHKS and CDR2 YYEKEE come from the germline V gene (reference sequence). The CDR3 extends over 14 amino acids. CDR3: CASSIEVGYSEQYF. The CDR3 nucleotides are TGTGCCAGCAGCATAGAGGTAGGGTACAGCGAGCAGTACTTC. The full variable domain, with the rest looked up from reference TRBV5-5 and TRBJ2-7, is DAGVTQSPTHLIKTRGQQVTLRCSPISGHKSVSWYQQVLGQGPQFIFQYYEKEERGRGNFPDRFSARQFPNYSSELNVNALLLGDSALYLCASSIEVGYSEQYFGPGTRLTVT.

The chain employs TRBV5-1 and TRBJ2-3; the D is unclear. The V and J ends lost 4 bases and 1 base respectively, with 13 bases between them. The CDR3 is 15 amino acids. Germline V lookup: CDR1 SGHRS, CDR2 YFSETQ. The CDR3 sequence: CASSLGFPGTDTQYF. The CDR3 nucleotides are TGCGCCAGCAGCCTAGGCTTCCCGGGCACAGATACGCAGTATTTT.

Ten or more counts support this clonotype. DNA of the CDR3: TGTGCCAGCAGTTACTCACAGTTAACAGGGGGCGTATACAATGAGCAGTTCTTC. Its translation is CASSYSQLTGGVYNEQFF. The chain is built from TRBV6-6 and TRBJ2-1, with 9 positions matching TRBD1. The V segment lost 0 bases and the J segment 4 bases; nucleotides outside the gene matches: 10. The CDR3 is 18 amino acids. From germline, CDR1 is MNHNY and CDR2 SVGAGI (reference sequence).

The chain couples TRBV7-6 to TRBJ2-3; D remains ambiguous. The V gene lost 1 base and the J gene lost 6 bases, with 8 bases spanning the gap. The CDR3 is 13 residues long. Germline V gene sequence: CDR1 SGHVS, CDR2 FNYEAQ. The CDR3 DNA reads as TGTGCCAGCAGCTTAGGGTGGGCTGATACGCAGTATTTT. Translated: CASSLGWADTQYF.

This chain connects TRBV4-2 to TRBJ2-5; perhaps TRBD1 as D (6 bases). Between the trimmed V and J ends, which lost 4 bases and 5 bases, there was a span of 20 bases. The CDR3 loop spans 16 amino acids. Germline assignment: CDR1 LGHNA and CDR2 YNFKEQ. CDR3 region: CASSPIRTGLGETQYF. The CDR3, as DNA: TGTGCCAGCAGCCCTATCCGTACAGGGTTAGGTGAGACCCAGTACTTC.

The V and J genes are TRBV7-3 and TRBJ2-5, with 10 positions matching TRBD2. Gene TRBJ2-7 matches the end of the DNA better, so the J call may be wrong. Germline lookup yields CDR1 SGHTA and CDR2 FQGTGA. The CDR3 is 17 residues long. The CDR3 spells CASSPVNSGRKGYEQYV. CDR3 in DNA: TGTGCCAGCAGCCCGGTCAATAGCGGGAGGAAAGGGTACGAGCAGTACGTC.

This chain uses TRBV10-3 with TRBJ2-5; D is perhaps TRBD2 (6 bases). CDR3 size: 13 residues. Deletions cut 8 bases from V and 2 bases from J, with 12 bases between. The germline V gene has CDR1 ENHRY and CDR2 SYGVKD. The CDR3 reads CAIRDWKQETQYF. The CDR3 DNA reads TGTGCCATCCGGGACTGGAAACAAGAGACCCAGTACTTC.

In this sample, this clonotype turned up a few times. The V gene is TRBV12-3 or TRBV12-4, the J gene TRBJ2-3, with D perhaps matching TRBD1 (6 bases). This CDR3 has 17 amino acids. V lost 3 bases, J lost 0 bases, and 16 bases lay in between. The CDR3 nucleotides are TGTGCCAGCAGTTTTTTGAAGGGGACACCCAGCACAGATACGCAGTATTTT. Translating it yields CASSFLKGTPSTDTQYF.

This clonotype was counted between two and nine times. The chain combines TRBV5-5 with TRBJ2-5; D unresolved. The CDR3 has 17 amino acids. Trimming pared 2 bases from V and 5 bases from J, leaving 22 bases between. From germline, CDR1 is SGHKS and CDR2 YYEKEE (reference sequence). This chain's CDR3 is CASSLRPSYNTSETQYF. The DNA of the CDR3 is TGTGCCAGCAGCTTAAGGCCTAGTTATAATACGTCGGAGACCCAGTACTTC.

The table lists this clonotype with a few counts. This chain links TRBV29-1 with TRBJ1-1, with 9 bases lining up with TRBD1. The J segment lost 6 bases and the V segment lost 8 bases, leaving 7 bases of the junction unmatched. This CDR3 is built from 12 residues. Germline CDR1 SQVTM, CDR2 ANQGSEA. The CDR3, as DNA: TGCAGCTTACACAGGGGGCGACCTGAAGCTTTCTTT. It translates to CSLHRGRPEAFF. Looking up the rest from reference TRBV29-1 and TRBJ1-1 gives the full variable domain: SAVISQKPSRDICQRGTSLTIQCQVDSQVTMMFWYRQQPGQSLTLIATANQGSEATYESGFVIDKFPISRPNLTFSTLTVSNMSPEDSSIYLCSLHRGRPEAFFGQGTRLTVV.

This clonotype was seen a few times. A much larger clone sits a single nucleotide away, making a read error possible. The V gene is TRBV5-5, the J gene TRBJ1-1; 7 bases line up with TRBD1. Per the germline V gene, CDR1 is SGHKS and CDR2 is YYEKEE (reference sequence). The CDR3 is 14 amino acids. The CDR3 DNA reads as TGTGCCGGCAGCTCTGACAGGGTTAACACTGAAGCTTTCTTT. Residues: CAGSSDRVNTEAFF.